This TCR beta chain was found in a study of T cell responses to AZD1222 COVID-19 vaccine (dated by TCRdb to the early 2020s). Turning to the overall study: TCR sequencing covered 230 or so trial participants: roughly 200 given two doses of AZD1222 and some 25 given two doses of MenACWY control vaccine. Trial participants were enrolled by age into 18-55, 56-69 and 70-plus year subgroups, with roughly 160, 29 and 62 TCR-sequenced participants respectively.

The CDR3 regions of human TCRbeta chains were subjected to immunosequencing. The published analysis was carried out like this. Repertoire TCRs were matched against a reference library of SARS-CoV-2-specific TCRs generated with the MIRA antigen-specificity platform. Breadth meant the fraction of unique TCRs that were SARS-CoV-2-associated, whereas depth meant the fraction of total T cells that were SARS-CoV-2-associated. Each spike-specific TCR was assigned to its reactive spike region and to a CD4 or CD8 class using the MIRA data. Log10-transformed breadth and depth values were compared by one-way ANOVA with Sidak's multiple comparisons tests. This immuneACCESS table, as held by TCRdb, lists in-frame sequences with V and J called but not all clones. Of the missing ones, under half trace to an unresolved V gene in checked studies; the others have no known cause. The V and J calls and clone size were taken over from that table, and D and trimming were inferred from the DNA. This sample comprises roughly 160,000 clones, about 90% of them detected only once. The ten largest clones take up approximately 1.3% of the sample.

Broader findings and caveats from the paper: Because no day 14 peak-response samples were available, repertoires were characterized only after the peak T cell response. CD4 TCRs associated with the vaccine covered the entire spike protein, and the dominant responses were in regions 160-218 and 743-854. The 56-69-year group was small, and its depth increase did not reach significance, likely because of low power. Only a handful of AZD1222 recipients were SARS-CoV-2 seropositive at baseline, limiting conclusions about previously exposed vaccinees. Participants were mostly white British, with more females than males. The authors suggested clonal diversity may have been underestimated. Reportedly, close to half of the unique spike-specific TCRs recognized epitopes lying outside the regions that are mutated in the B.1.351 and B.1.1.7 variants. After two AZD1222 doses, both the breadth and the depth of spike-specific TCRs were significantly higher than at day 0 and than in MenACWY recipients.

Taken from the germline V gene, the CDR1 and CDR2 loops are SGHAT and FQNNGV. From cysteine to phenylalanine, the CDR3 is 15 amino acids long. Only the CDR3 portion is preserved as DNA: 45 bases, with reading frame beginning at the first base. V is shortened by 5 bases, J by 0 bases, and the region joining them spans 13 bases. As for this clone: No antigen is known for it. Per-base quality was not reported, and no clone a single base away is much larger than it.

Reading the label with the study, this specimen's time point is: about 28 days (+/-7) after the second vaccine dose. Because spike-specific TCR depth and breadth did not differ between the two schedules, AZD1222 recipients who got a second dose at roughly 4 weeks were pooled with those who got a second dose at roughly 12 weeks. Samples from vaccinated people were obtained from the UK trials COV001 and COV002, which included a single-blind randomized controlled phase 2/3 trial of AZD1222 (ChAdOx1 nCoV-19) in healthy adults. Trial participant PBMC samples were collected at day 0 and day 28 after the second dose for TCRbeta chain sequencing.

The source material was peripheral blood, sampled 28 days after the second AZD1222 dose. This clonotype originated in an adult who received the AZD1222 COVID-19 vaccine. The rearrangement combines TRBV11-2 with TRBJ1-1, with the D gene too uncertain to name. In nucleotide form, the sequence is TGTGCCAGCAGCCCCAGCACTCTGTTGAACACTGAAGCTTTCTTT. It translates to CASSPSTLLNTEAFF. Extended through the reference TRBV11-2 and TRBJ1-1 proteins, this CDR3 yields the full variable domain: EAGVAQSPRYKIIEKRQSVAFWCNPISGHATLYWYQQILGQGPKLLIQFQNNGVVDDSQLPKDRFSAERLKGVDSTLKIQPAKLEDSAVYLCASSPSTLLNTEAFFGQGTRLTVV.